This TCR beta chain was sequenced during a study of T-cell reconstitution after alpha-beta-depleted transplantation in children. A library of TCRbeta sequences, prepared with unique molecular identifiers, was generated. One entry per CDR3 protein results from TCRdb running MiXCR on the PCR reads. The data contain 440,000 or so distinct CDR3 sequences, about 45% of them seen just once; the ten biggest clones take up about 30%. Regarding the study as a whole: Day-60 TCRbeta diversity that was high in some patients was derived from surviving recipient T cells and thymic progenitors.

Concerning this clonotype itself: The antigen remains unidentified.

The CDR3 runs 14 residues. Trimming stripped 2 bases from V and 2 bases from J, with 9 bases between. Germline CDR1 is ENHRY and CDR2 is SYGVKD. The sample was PBMCs, taken before TCRalphabeta/CD19-depleted stem cell transplant. The chain uses TRBV10-3 and TRBJ2-5; D is undetermined. The source is a girl aged 2 to 10 with aplastic anemia, due to receive a stem cell transplant. CDR3 amino acids: CAISEGQEQETQYF. DNA for the CDR3: TGTGCCATCAGTGAGGGCCAGGAACAAGAGACCCAGTACTTC.